The rows below give T cell receptor beta chains drawn from one sample of a study of Ad26.COV2.S vaccination and SARS-CoV-2 variants. Method: immunoSEQ multiplex PCR; TCRdb's copy keeps in-frame clones and lacks some. This sample yields about 400,000 clones, of which about nine tenths are seen a single time; 3% to 4.5% belongs to the top ten. Sample: peripheral blood, taken in a trial of Ad26.COV2.S vaccine versus placebo. The receptor source for this set is a person between 18 and 65 years old who received the Ad26.COV2.S COVID-19 vaccine or a placebo. CDR3s include the opening cysteine and the closing phenylalanine or tryptophan. Each record gives: V gene, J gene, clone size, CDR3 length, D gene, CDR3 DNA, CDR3 protein. A D gene is named only where the DNA matches it firmly. Size values are once, few and many counts, or a class for expanded clones, and some rows have none.

V: TRBV7-6
J: TRBJ1-1
size: -
length: 20
D: -
DNA: TGTGCCAGCAGCTTAGACCCCCTGGGGGAGGGACCCCCTTCTCTCACTGAAGCTTTCTTT
CDR3: CASSLDPLGEGPPSLTEAFF

V: TRBV24-1
J: TRBJ1-2
size: once
length: 14
D: -
DNA: TGTGCCACCAGTGATTCTGGTCAGGGTGGTGGCTACACCTTC
CDR3: CATSDSGQGGGYTF

V: TRBV20-1
J: TRBJ1-1
size: -
length: 11
D: -
DNA: TGCAGTGCTAGAGATGAAGTTGAAGCTTTCTTT
CDR3: CSARDEVEAFF

V: TRBV5-1
J: TRBJ2-1
size: -
length: 15
D: TRBD2
DNA: TGCGCCAGCAGCTGGGCGGGGGAGGTCAACAATGAGCAGTTCTTC
CDR3: CASSWAGEVNNEQFF

V: TRBV4-1
J: TRBJ1-1
size: -
length: 14
D: -
DNA: TGCGCCAGCAGCCAACCGGGACAGAACACTGAAGCTTTCTTT
CDR3: CASSQPGQNTEAFF

V: TRBV5-8
J: TRBJ2-7
size: -
length: 15
D: -
DNA: TGTGCCAGCAGCTTTCGGCAGATGCGAGCCTACGAGCAGTACTTC
CDR3: CASSFRQMRAYEQYF

V: TRBV5-4
J: TRBJ1-1
size: -
length: 13
D: TRBD1
DNA: TGTGCCACCGTAGACAGGGTGAACACTGAAGCTTTCTTT
CDR3: CATVDRVNTEAFF

V: TRBV19
J: TRBJ1-5
size: few
length: 13
D: -
DNA: TGTGCCAGTAGTATGGGTAGCAATCAGCCCCAGCATTTT
CDR3: CASSMGSNQPQHF

V: TRBV2
J: TRBJ2-7
size: -
length: 13
D: TRBD2
DNA: TGTGCCAGCAGAGCGGGGTCTACCTACGAGCAGTACTTC
CDR3: CASRAGSTYEQYF

V: TRBV12-5
J: TRBJ1-2
size: once
length: 15
D: -
DNA: TGTGCTAGTGGTTTTGGTAGGGGCGGGAGCTATGGCTACACCTTC
CDR3: CASGFGRGGSYGYTF

V: TRBV28
J: TRBJ2-7
size: once
length: 11
D: -
DNA: TGTGCCAGCGAGGTGGACTACGAGCAGTACTTC
CDR3: CASEVDYEQYF

V: TRBV5-4
J: TRBJ1-4
size: -
length: 13
D: -
DNA: TGTGCCAGCAGCTTGGGGGATAATGAAAAACTGTTTTTT
CDR3: CASSLGDNEKLFF

V: TRBV14
J: TRBJ2-3
size: -
length: 12
D: -
DNA: TGTGCCAGCAGCTCGTACACAGATACGCAGTATTTT
CDR3: CASSSYTDTQYF

V: TRBV19
J: TRBJ2-7
size: few
length: 13
D: -
DNA: TGTGCCAGTAGTTGGGCAGCGTCCTACGAGCAGTACTTC
CDR3: CASSWAASYEQYF

V: TRBV4-1
J: TRBJ2-1
size: -
length: 17
D: TRBD2
DNA: TGCGCCAGCAGCCCCACTTTGGCGGGGGGATTCTACAATGAGCAGTTCTTC
CDR3: CASSPTLAGGFYNEQFF

V: TRBV6-5
J: TRBJ1-2
size: -
length: 13
D: -
DNA: TGTGCCAGCAGTTACGACAGTTACTATGGCTACACCTTC
CDR3: CASSYDSYYGYTF

V: TRBV6-1
J: TRBJ2-7
size: -
length: 15
D: TRBD2
DNA: TGTGCCAGCAGTGAAGTCCTAGCGGGGATATGGGAGCAGTACTTC
CDR3: CASSEVLAGIWEQYF

V: TRBV4-1
J: TRBJ1-1
size: -
length: 16
D: TRBD1
DNA: TGCGCCAGCAGCCAACAACCGGGACAGGGGAAAACTGAAGCTTTCTTT
CDR3: CASSQQPGQGKTEAFF

V: TRBV4-1
J: TRBJ2-3
size: -
length: 16
D: -
DNA: TGCGCCAGCAGCCAAGCATCGGGGGGCCCCACAGATACGCAGTATTTT
CDR3: CASSQASGGPTDTQYF

V: TRBV5-4
J: TRBJ2-7
size: -
length: 15
D: -
DNA: TGTGCCAGCAGCTTGGATGAGCGGTACCTCGACGAGCAGTACTTC
CDR3: CASSLDERYLDEQYF

V: TRBV6-5
J: TRBJ1-4
size: -
length: 14
D: -
DNA: TGTGCCAGCAGTTACGAGGTGGCTAATGAAAAACTGTTTTTT
CDR3: CASSYEVANEKLFF

V: TRBV5-1
J: TRBJ2-5
size: -
length: 15
D: -
DNA: TGCGCCAGCAGCCGCGGTGGGTCAGGGACGGAGACCCAGTACTTC
CDR3: CASSRGGSGTETQYF

V: TRBV3-1/TRBV3-2
J: TRBJ2-2
size: once
length: 14
D: -
DNA: TGTGCCAGCAGCGTGCATTCGAACACCGGGGAGCTGTTTTTT
CDR3: CASSVHSNTGELFF

V: TRBV9
J: TRBJ2-1
size: few
length: 13
D: -
DNA: TGTGCCAGCAGCGTAGGAGCGGCCAATGAGCAGTTCTTC
CDR3: CASSVGAANEQFF

V: TRBV6-5
J: TRBJ1-2
size: -
length: 13
D: -
DNA: TGTGCCAGCAACAAGGGAATCTTATATGGCTACACCTTC
CDR3: CASNKGILYGYTF

V: TRBV11-2
J: TRBJ2-7
size: -
length: 15
D: TRBD2
DNA: TGTGCCAGCAGCTTAGATGGACTAGCGGGAGCGTTGCAGTACTTC
CDR3: CASSLDGLAGALQYF

V: TRBV14
J: TRBJ2-3
size: -
length: 15
D: TRBD2
DNA: TGTGCCAGCAGCCAGAGCGGGGCTAGCACAGATACGCAGTATTTT
CDR3: CASSQSGASTDTQYF

V: TRBV2
J: TRBJ1-2
size: -
length: 14
D: -
DNA: TGTGCCAGCAGTGCAGGCCGTGGGGGGAACGGCTACACCTTC
CDR3: CASSAGRGGNGYTF

V: TRBV6-5
J: TRBJ1-3
size: once
length: 13
D: -
DNA: TGTGCCAGCAGTCCGCTCCCGGGGAACACCATATATTTT
CDR3: CASSPLPGNTIYF

V: TRBV7-8
J: TRBJ1-1
size: -
length: 14
D: -
DNA: TGTGCCAGCAGCTTCAGGGGCCGCGACACGGAAGCTTTCTTT
CDR3: CASSFRGRDTEAFF

V: TRBV6-6
J: TRBJ2-3
size: few
length: 13
D: -
DNA: TGTGCCAGCAGTTACTCGACCAAAGATACGCAGTATTTT
CDR3: CASSYSTKDTQYF

V: TRBV18
J: TRBJ1-1
size: -
length: 14
D: TRBD1
DNA: TGTGCCAGCTCACCCGAGACAGGGGTCACTGAAGCTTTCTTT
CDR3: CASSPETGVTEAFF

V: TRBV27
J: TRBJ2-2
size: -
length: 13
D: -
DNA: TGTGCCAGCAGTTTATCGTCGGCCGGGGAGCTGTTTTTT
CDR3: CASSLSSAGELFF

V: TRBV25-1
J: TRBJ2-3
size: -
length: 16
D: TRBD2
DNA: TGTGCCAGCAGTGAATTGGAGCGGGGGGGATCAGATACGCAGTATTTT
CDR3: CASSELERGGSDTQYF

V: TRBV12-3/TRBV12-4
J: TRBJ2-2
size: -
length: 12
D: -
DNA: TGTGCCAGCAGGCAAGGGTCCGGGGAGCTGTTTTTT
CDR3: CASRQGSGELFF

V: TRBV2
J: TRBJ1-1
size: -
length: 15
D: -
DNA: TGTGCCAGCAGTGAATCTCCCCGGAAGAACACTGAAGCTTTCTTT
CDR3: CASSESPRKNTEAFF

V: TRBV7-9
J: TRBJ2-7
size: once
length: 13
D: -
DNA: TGTGCCAGCAGCTTAAGTCAGATCGGCGAGCAGTACTTC
CDR3: CASSLSQIGEQYF

V: TRBV4-3
J: TRBJ1-3
size: -
length: 15
D: -
DNA: TGCGCCAGCAGCCAAGACGACAGCTCTGGAAACACCATATATTTT
CDR3: CASSQDDSSGNTIYF

V: TRBV6-1
J: TRBJ1-3
size: -
length: 15
D: -
DNA: TGTGCCAGCAGTGAACTAGCGATAACTGGAAACACCATATATTTT
CDR3: CASSELAITGNTIYF

V: TRBV7-2
J: TRBJ1-4
size: -
length: 12
D: -
DNA: TGTGCCAGCGGTTCGGCTAATGAAAAACTGTTTTTT
CDR3: CASGSANEKLFF

V: TRBV5-8
J: TRBJ2-3
size: -
length: 16
D: TRBD2
DNA: TGTGCCAGCAGTCGTACTAGCGGGGGAGAAACAGATACGCAGTATTTT
CDR3: CASSRTSGGETDTQYF

V: TRBV12-3/TRBV12-4
J: TRBJ2-5
size: -
length: 13
D: TRBD2
DNA: TGTGCCAGCAAGTCGGGGGGGCAGGAGACCCAGTACTTC
CDR3: CASKSGGQETQYF

V: TRBV7-9
J: TRBJ1-1
size: once
length: 14
D: -
DNA: TGTGCCAGCAGCTCGGGCCTTGGGAACACTGAAGCTTTCTTT
CDR3: CASSSGLGNTEAFF

V: TRBV5-6
J: TRBJ1-5
size: -
length: 17
D: -
DNA: TGTGCCAGCAGCTCCTTAAGGGGCCGGGACCTCCAGGAGCCCCAGCATTTT
CDR3: CASSSLRGRDLQEPQHF

V: TRBV4-1
J: TRBJ1-3
size: -
length: 15
D: TRBD1
DNA: TGCGCCAGCAGCCTCGGGACAGGGTACGGAAACACCATATATTTT
CDR3: CASSLGTGYGNTIYF

V: TRBV10-3
J: TRBJ1-2
size: -
length: 12
D: TRBD1
DNA: TGTGCCATCAGGAGACAGGGAGGAGGCTACACCTTC
CDR3: CAIRRQGGGYTF

V: TRBV29-1
J: TRBJ1-1
size: once
length: 14
D: TRBD1
DNA: TGCAGCGCTGAGGGGGCAGCCCCTAACACTGAAGCTTTCTTT
CDR3: CSAEGAAPNTEAFF

V: TRBV6-5
J: TRBJ1-2
size: -
length: 12
D: -
DNA: TGTGCCAGTCGAACGGGGACGCGTGGCTACACCTTC
CDR3: CASRTGTRGYTF

V: TRBV3-1/TRBV3-2
J: TRBJ1-5
size: -
length: 19
D: -
DNA: TGTGCCAGCAGCCAAGATCGTACGGATGCCGTTTATAGCAATCAGCCCCAGCATTTT
CDR3: CASSQDRTDAVYSNQPQHF

V: TRBV12-3/TRBV12-4
J: TRBJ2-2
size: -
length: 13
D: TRBD1
DNA: TGTGCCAGCAGAAACAGGGGCACCGGGGAGCTGTTTTTT
CDR3: CASRNRGTGELFF

V: TRBV4-3
J: TRBJ2-1
size: -
length: 16
D: TRBD2
DNA: TGCGCCAGCAGCCGAAGGACTAGCGGGGGACGGGATGAGCAGTTCTTC
CDR3: CASSRRTSGGRDEQFF

V: TRBV2
J: TRBJ1-6
size: -
length: 12
D: -
DNA: TGTGCCAGCAGTGACGGCGAATCACCCCTCCACTTT
CDR3: CASSDGESPLHF

V: TRBV12-5
J: TRBJ2-7
size: once
length: 12
D: -
DNA: TGTGCTAGTGGTTCCGGAGGCTACGAGCAGTACTTC
CDR3: CASGSGGYEQYF

V: TRBV15
J: TRBJ1-1
size: -
length: 13
D: -
DNA: TGTGCCACCAGCAGAGTCGGTAGCTATGAAGCTTTCTTT
CDR3: CATSRVGSYEAFF

V: TRBV9
J: TRBJ1-1
size: -
length: 14
D: -
DNA: TGTGCCAGCAGCGTCGGCCCAATCTTCACTGAAGCTTTCTTT
CDR3: CASSVGPIFTEAFF

V: TRBV12-2
J: TRBJ2-1
size: -
length: 16
D: -
DNA: TGTGCAAGTCGCTTATCTCTAGCGGGGGGAAGAGATGAGCAGTTCTTC
CDR3: CASRLSLAGGRDEQFF

V: TRBV6-1
J: TRBJ2-5
size: -
length: 12
D: -
DNA: TGTGCCAGCAGTGAAGCCCAAGAGACCCAGTACTTC
CDR3: CASSEAQETQYF

V: TRBV6-1
J: TRBJ2-1
size: once
length: 15
D: TRBD1
DNA: TGTGCCAGCAGTGAACGACAGGGGGGCTACAATGAGCAGTTCTTC
CDR3: CASSERQGGYNEQFF

V: TRBV6-5
J: TRBJ1-5
size: -
length: 15
D: TRBD1
DNA: TGTGCCAGCAGAGGACAGGTCCGAAACAATCAGCCCCAGCATTTT
CDR3: CASRGQVRNNQPQHF